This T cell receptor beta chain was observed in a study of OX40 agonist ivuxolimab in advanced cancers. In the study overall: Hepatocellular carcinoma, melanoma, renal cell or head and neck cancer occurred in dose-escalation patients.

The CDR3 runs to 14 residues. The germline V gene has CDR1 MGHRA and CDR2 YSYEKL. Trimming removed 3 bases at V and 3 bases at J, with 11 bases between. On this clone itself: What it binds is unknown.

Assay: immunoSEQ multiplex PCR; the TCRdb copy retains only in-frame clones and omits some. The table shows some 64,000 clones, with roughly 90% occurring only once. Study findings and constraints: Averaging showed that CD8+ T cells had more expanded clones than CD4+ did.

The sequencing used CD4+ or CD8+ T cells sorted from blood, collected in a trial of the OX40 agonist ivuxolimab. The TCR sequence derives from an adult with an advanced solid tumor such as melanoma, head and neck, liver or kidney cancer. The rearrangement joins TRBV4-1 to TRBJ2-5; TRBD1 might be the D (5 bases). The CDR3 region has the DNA TGCGCCAGCAGCCAGCCGACAGTCGAAGAGACCCAGTACTTC. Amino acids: CASSQPTVEETQYF.